This entry lists 26 T cell receptor beta chains sequenced from one sample in a study of post-analysis software for immune sequencing data. Study results and limitations: Five TRBV segments, including TRBV5-6, TRBV5-1 and TRBV20-1, were more frequent in patients than controls.

TCR beta cDNA libraries included unique molecular identifiers. TCRdb called the PCR reads again in MiXCR, with one record for every CDR3 protein. The data contain hundreds of thousands of distinct CDR3 sequences, roughly 30% of them singletons. These receptors have no known antigen. Source material: blood. The receptors derive from a girl aged 10 to 17 with multiple sclerosis.

This clonotype has just a few counts. The chain is built from TRBV5-1 and TRBJ2-1; 11 nucleotides agree with TRBD2. The germline CDR1 and CDR2 sequences are SGHRS and YFSETQ. V gave up 7 bases and J gave up 7 bases; unmatched junction bases: 13. The CDR3 is made up of 16 amino acids. CDR3 in DNA: TGCGCCAGCGGGTCCTGGGGAGTAGCGGGGGGGAATGAGCAGTTCTTC. Translated: CASGSWGVAGGNEQFF.

V usage is TRBV11-2 and J usage is TRBJ2-3; the D is unclear. V was shortened by 2 bases and J by 2 bases, with 26 bases between the two germline ends. The CDR3 spans 20 residues. Looked up from germline, CDR1 is SGHAT and CDR2 is FQNNGV. CDR3 in DNA: TGTGCCAGCAGCTTAATGGGTGGCAGCATGCATGTACGGGTCACAGATACGCAGTATTTT. It codes for CASSLMGGSMHVRVTDTQYF.

The chain links TRBV27 to TRBJ2-7; 8 nucleotides align to TRBD1. Germline-derived CDR1 and CDR2 are MNHEY and SMNVEV (reference sequence). J lost 5 bases, V lost 8 bases, and 8 bases had no gene match. This CDR3 region has 13 residues. The CDR3 bases are TGTGCCAGCGGTTCACAGGGGGGCGACGAGCAGTACTTC. Translated: CASGSQGGDEQYF.

Ten or more counts support this clonotype. This sequence joins TRBV29-1 and TRBJ2-6; D call uncertain. Germline V gene sequence: CDR1 SQVTM, CDR2 ANQGSEA. Trimming took off 4 bases at V and 1 base at J, with 2 bases between the two ends. The length of the CDR3 is 12 residues. CDR3 sequence reads: CSVGSGANVLTF. CDR3 DNA sequence: TGCAGCGTTGGGTCTGGGGCCAACGTCCTGACTTTC. Full variable domain (outside the CDR3, taken from reference TRBV29-1 and TRBJ2-6): SAVISQKPSRDICQRGTSLTIQCQVDSQVTMMFWYRQQPGQSLTLIATANQGSEATYESGFVIDKFPISRPNLTFSTLTVSNMSPEDSSIYLCSVGSGANVLTFGAGSRLTVL.

This clonotype was observed a handful of times. The V and J genes are TRBV6-2 or TRBV6-3 and TRBJ2-7, with 9 bases aligning to TRBD1. With 5 bases clipped from V and 0 bases from J, the junction kept 5 bases outside the gene matches. Germline V gene sequence: CDR1 MNHEY, CDR2 SVGEGT. This CDR3 is built from 15 residues. CDR3 protein: CASSRETGGSYEQYF. Here the CDR3 DNA reads TGTGCCAGCAGTCGGGAGACAGGGGGCTCCTACGAGCAGTACTTC.

The DNA for the CDR3 is TGTGCCAGCAGCTTAGATGTCGGCGGGGGGCCGAGGACCCAGTACTTC. The encoded protein is CASSLDVGGGPRTQYF. V is TRBV7-2 and J is TRBJ2-5; TRBD2 matches at 8 bases. The CDR3 sequence is 16 residues long. Germline trimming cut 1 base from V and 7 bases from J; bases unmatched to any gene: 11. In germline, CDR1 is SGHTA, CDR2 FQGNSA. Filled out from reference TRBV7-2 and TRBJ2-5, the complete variable domain reads GAGVSQSPSNKVTEKGKDVELRCDPISGHTALYWYRQSLGQGLEFLIYFQGNSAPDKSGLPSDRFSAERTGGSVSTLTIQRTQQEDSAVYLCASSLDVGGGPRTQYFGPGTRLLVL.

The genes are TRBV27 and TRBJ2-3; a possible D gene is TRBD1 (6 bases). V lost 3 bases, J lost 7 bases, and 14 bases lay in between. Germline loops: CDR1 MNHEY, CDR2 SMNVEV (reference sequence). The CDR3 sequence is 14 residues long. The CDR3 DNA sequence: TGTGCCAGCAGTTTCACAGGGATTGGAAATACGCAGTATTTT. This codes for CASSFTGIGNTQYF.

V is TRBV20-1 and J is TRBJ2-1, with D possibly TRBD1 on 6 matching bases. Germline V CDR1 and CDR2: DFQATT, SNEGSKA (reference sequence). The CDR3 is 15 amino acids. V was shortened by 0 bases and J by 8 bases, with 17 bases between the two germline ends. In DNA form, the CDR3 reads TGCAGTGCTAGAGAACAGGGAATCCCATCCCATGAGCAGTTCTTC. Encoded protein: CSAREQGIPSHEQFF.

V and J are TRBV27 and TRBJ2-7, with 7 bases aligning to TRBD2. This CDR3 region has 14 residues. V lost 3 bases, J lost 5 bases, and 7 bases stayed unmatched. Germline loops: CDR1 MNHEY, CDR2 SMNVEV (reference sequence). CDR3 DNA: TGTGCCAGCAGTTTGGAGCAGCGGGGCCACGAGCAGTACTTC. This sequence encodes CASSLEQRGHEQYF.

This clonotype was observed a few times. The V and J genes are TRBV9 and TRBJ2-1; 13 bases are shared with TRBD2. Per the germline V gene, CDR1 is SGDLS and CDR2 is YYNGEE. J lost 6 bases, V lost 3 bases, and 6 bases had no gene match. CDR3 length equals 16 residues. CDR3 region: CASSASRTSGSNEQFF. For the CDR3, the DNA is TGTGCCAGCAGCGCCAGTCGGACTAGCGGGAGCAATGAGCAGTTCTTC.

This sequence joins TRBV10-3 and TRBJ2-2, with D perhaps TRBD1 (5 bases). V was cut by 3 bases and J by 6 bases, with 14 bases left in between. In germline, CDR1 is ENHRY, CDR2 SYGVKD. This CDR3 is 15 amino acids long. The CDR3, as DNA: TGTGCCATCAGTGAACCAGGGAAATTGGCCGGGGAGCTGTTTTTT. It translates to CAISEPGKLAGELFF.

The chain employs TRBV5-1 and TRBJ2-2; a weak D match, TRBD1 (6 bases). Trimming left V 0 bases short and J 0 bases short, with 15 bases between. Germline V gene sequence: CDR1 SGHRS, CDR2 YFSETQ. This CDR3 contains 18 residues. The CDR3 sequence is CASSLGLGGRTNTGELFF. CDR3 DNA: TGCGCCAGCAGCTTGGGTTTAGGGGGAAGAACGAACACCGGGGAGCTGTTTTTT.

Turning to this clonotype: A much larger clonotype is one base distant, so this may be a read error. V and J are TRBV20-1 and TRBJ2-7; TRBD2 is a possible D gene (5 bases). CDR1 is DFQATT, CDR2 SNEGSKA, per germline (reference sequence). This CDR3 has 15 amino acids. With 3 bases removed from V and 0 bases from J, the gap between germline ends came to 15 bases. CDR3: CSARATDGNSYEQYF. The CDR3 nucleotides read TGCAGTGCTAGGGCTACTGACGGGAACTCCTACGAGCAGTACTTC.

V and J are TRBV25-1 and TRBJ2-3; TRBD2 matches 12 bases. The CDR3 totals 18 residues. J lost 4 bases, V lost 3 bases, and 11 bases had no gene match. Germline values: CDR1 MGHDK, CDR2 SYGVNS. As DNA, the CDR3 is TGTGCCAGCAGTGACACGGGATGGGCTAGCGGGGGGGCAGATACGCAGTATTTT. It codes for CASSDTGWASGGADTQYF.

This chain links TRBV20-1 with TRBJ2-1, with D tentatively TRBD2 (5 bases). In germline, CDR1 is DFQATT, CDR2 SNEGSKA (reference sequence). This CDR3 is 12 amino acids long. Trimming took off 6 bases at V and 10 bases at J, with 16 bases between the two ends. The CDR3 DNA reads TGCAGTGCCAACAGCCGACGACTAGAGCAGTTCTTC. Protein product: CSANSRRLEQFF.

The rearrangement uses TRBV27 and TRBJ2-7; D may be TRBD1 or TRBD2 (5 bases each). Germline values: CDR1 MNHEY, CDR2 SMNVEV (reference sequence). This CDR3 spans 13 amino acids. V was shortened by 10 bases and J by 2 bases, with 15 bases between the two germline ends. The CDR3 DNA reads TGTGCCACCGGAGACGGGGCCCCCTACGAGCAGTACTTC. Translating it yields CATGDGAPYEQYF.

This chain joins TRBV29-1 and TRBJ1-1, with D tentatively TRBD1 (5 bases). Germline values: CDR1 SQVTM, CDR2 ANQGSEA. This CDR3 spans 13 amino acids. Trimming stripped 4 bases from V and 2 bases from J, with 11 bases between. The CDR3 nucleotides are TGCAGCGTTGGGGCAGGGAGCAACACTGAAGCTTTCTTT. This translates into CSVGAGSNTEAFF.

This clonotype was observed many times. This chain links TRBV20-1 with TRBJ1-2; D not certain. The germline V gene encodes CDR1 DFQATT and CDR2 SNEGSKA (reference sequence). The V end lost 3 bases, the J end lost 8 bases, and 10 bases lay between the germline ends. This CDR3 has 11 amino acids. The CDR3 region has the DNA TGCAGTGCTAGCGCCGGTAACGGCTACACCTTC. Its translation is CSASAGNGYTF.

CDR3 DNA: TGTGCCAGCAGCTTTGAGACAGGACCAGATACGCAGTATTTT. This translates into CASSFETGPDTQYF. This rearrangement joins TRBV9 to TRBJ2-3; D is possibly TRBD1 (6 bases). This CDR3 is 14 amino acids long. V was shortened by 4 bases and J by 4 bases, with 13 bases between the two germline ends. From germline, CDR1 is SGDLS and CDR2 YYNGEE.

CDR3 nucleotide sequence: TGTGCCAGCAGCTTAATGCAGGTGATAGGCCACGAGCAGTACTTC. Protein product: CASSLMQVIGHEQYF. The genes are TRBV7-2 and TRBJ2-5; D is unresolved. The J call may be incorrect, as the DNA end agrees better with TRBJ2-7. This CDR3 has 15 amino acids. CDR1 is SGHTA and CDR2 is FQGNSA in the germline V gene.

V is TRBV11-3 and J is TRBJ2-7; TRBD2 might be the D (6 bases). Germline V gene lookup returns CDR1 SGHNT and CDR2 YENEEA. V gave up 8 bases and J gave up 9 bases, with 8 bases separating them. This CDR3 is 9 amino acids long. The chain's CDR3 is CASGRGQYF. The DNA for the CDR3 is TGTGCCAGCGGGCGGGGGCAGTACTTC.

The chain has TRBV27 and TRBJ2-4; TRBD2 aligns across 8 bases. V trimming: 5 bases; J trimming: 0 bases; junction bases outside the gene matches: 9. There are 17 residues in the CDR3. Germline lookup yields CDR1 MNHEY and CDR2 SMNVEV (reference sequence). This CDR3 reads CASSRGSSGLAKNIQYF. CDR3 bases: TGTGCCAGCAGTCGGGGATCTAGCGGGTTAGCCAAAAACATTCAGTACTTC.

V and J are TRBV4-3 and TRBJ2-7; D is possibly TRBD1 (6 bases). The ends were cut back, 4 bases at V and 3 bases at J, with 13 bases in the middle. This CDR3 comprises 14 residues. Looked up from germline, CDR1 is LGHNA and CDR2 is YSLEER. This chain's CDR3 is CASSPKDSDYEQYF. In DNA form, the CDR3 reads TGCGCCAGCAGCCCTAAGGACAGCGACTACGAGCAGTACTTC.

The rearrangement joins TRBV12-3 or TRBV12-4 to TRBJ2-3, with D possibly TRBD2 on 5 matching bases. Trimming removed 3 bases from V and 0 bases from J, with 10 bases in between. The CDR3 length is 15 residues. The CDR3 protein is CASSFFPGSTDTQYF. The CDR3 nucleotides are TGTGCCAGCAGTTTCTTCCCGGGGAGCACAGATACGCAGTATTTT.

In the case of this clonotype: One end of the junction varies from germline; a read error may be responsible. The chain is built from TRBV5-1 and TRBJ2-7; 7 bases map to TRBD2. CDR1 is SGHRS and CDR2 is YFSETQ in the germline V gene. The CDR3 runs to 15 residues. The CDR3 protein is CASRLGPGRSDEQYF. For the CDR3, the DNA is TGCGCCAGCAGGTTGGGGCCCGGGAGGTCGGACGAGCAGTACTTC.

The rearrangement links TRBV4-3 to TRBJ1-4; D perhaps matches TRBD1 (6 bases). V was trimmed by 0 bases and J by 7 bases, leaving 15 bases between them. The CDR3 consists of 16 residues. Germline values: CDR1 LGHNA, CDR2 YSLEER. In nucleotides, the CDR3 is TGCGCCAGCAGCCAAGAGGGGGCAGGGGCGACTGAAAAACTGTTTTTT. It encodes CASSQEGAGATEKLFF.